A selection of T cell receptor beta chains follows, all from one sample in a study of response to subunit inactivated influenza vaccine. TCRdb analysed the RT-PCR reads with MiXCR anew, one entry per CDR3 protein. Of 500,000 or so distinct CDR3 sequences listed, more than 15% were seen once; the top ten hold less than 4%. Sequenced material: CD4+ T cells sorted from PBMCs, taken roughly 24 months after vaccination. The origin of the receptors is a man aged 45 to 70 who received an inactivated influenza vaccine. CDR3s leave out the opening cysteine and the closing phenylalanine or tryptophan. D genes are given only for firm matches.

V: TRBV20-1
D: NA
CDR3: SASPRSGTKNIQY

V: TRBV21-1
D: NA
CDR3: ASSKEYQGIPQPQH

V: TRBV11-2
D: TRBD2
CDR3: ASSQSGGAWNEQF

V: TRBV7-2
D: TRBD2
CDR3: ASKLAGGNYEQY

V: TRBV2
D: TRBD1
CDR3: ASTSNRGYEAF

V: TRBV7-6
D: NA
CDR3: ASSRFNEQF

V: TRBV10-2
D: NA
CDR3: ASSEQAPSNQPQH

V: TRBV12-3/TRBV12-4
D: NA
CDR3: ASSLSAALKTQY

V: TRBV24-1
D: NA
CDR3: ATSDSYGYT

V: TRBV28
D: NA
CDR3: ASSLALSFGTQY